Detailed here is one TCR beta chain. Its antigen is unknown. This CDR3 has 16 residues. CDR1 is DFQATT and CDR2 is SNEGSKA in the germline V gene (reference sequence). Through a sample-barcoded 5' primer and a J-beta primer mix, a second PCR was run for about 6 to 11 cycles. MiXCR, applied by TCRdb to the 5' RACE reads, yields one record per CDR3 protein. Of about 730,000 distinct CDR3 sequences listed, approximately 39% are singletons. The sample originates from a study of blood T cells in healthy people across ages. The study's findings and limits: In long-lived donors, naive CD4+ cell counts and diversity exceeded those of aged donors. Observed TCR beta diversity per million T cells went down as age went up. This fall followed a roughly linear course with age.

This chain links TRBV20-1 with TRBJ2-5; 11 bases are a match to TRBD2. The J call could be wrong; TRBJ2-7 is a better fit for the DNA end. Material for sequencing was blood. The receptor was derived from a woman aged 60-75 years in good health. The CDR3: CSARPGTSGSFYEQYF. DNA for the CDR3: TGCAGTGCTAGACCCGGGACTAGCGGCTCCTTCTACGAGCAGTACTTC.